The 22 T cell receptor beta chains listed next were all sequenced from one sample in a study of T cells expressing NK-cell markers. Each CDR3 protein gets one entry in TCRdb, which reprocessed the 5' RACE reads and gives no DNA. The sample table includes over 150,000 distinct CDR3 sequences. The sequenced sample was blood T cells: a sorted CD56 or NKG2C T cell subset, CD4+ or CD8+ T cells, or bulk PBMC T cells (not recorded which). The receptors shown here come from a man aged 18-70 years in good health.

The gene calls are TRBV9 and TRBJ1-3; TCRdb reports TRBD1, a call that lacks DNA to check it against. The length of the CDR3 is 15 residues. Germline CDR1 reads SGDLS; CDR2 reads YYNGEE. The CDR3 sequence: CASSVAGRAGNTIYF.

This chain joins TRBV7-8 and TRBJ2-5; lacking DNA, the TRBD2 call made by TCRdb goes unchecked. CDR1 SGHVS and CDR2 FQNEAQ come from the germline V gene. CDR3 length: 16 amino acids. Here the CDR3 reads CASSWELAGAGETQYF.

The V call is TRBV27, the J call TRBJ1-1; TCRdb's assignment of TRBD1 cannot be checked, as there is no DNA. Germline CDR1 is MNHEY and CDR2 is SMNVEV (reference sequence). CDR3 length: 14 amino acids. The CDR3 sequence: CASSLQGRNTEAFF.

The chain recombines TRBV7-9 with TRBJ2-1; TCRdb's D call of TRBD1 is untestable without DNA. Germline CDR1 reads SEHNR; CDR2 reads FQNEAQ (reference sequence). The CDR3 has 16 amino acids. The CDR3 loop reads CASSLAAPGPAAEQFF.

The V gene is TRBV2, the J gene TRBJ2-1; no DNA is available, so the TRBD2 call from TCRdb remains unchecked. The length of the CDR3 is 16 residues. Per the germline V gene, CDR1 is SNHLY and CDR2 is FYNNEI. The CDR3: CASSERGPSSYNEQFF.

CDR3 amino acids: CASSLRGRRNYGYTF. The chain uses TRBV12-3 or TRBV12-4 and TRBJ1-2; lacking DNA, the TRBD1 call made by TCRdb goes unchecked. CDR3 length equals 15 residues.

This chain links TRBV5-8 with TRBJ2-5; TCRdb designates TRBD2, a call that cannot be tested without DNA. The CDR3 length is 15 residues. CDR1 and CDR2 (germline): SGHTS, YDEGEE. The CDR3 reads CASSHGGTEQETQYF.

CDR3 protein: CASSIGGQALIETQYF. V usage is TRBV6-1 and J usage is TRBJ2-5; TCRdb reports TRBD2, a call that lacks DNA to check it against. Germline V gene data show CDR1 as MNHNS and CDR2 as SASEGT. The CDR3 has 16 residues.

The chain employs TRBV10-3 and TRBJ2-5; TCRdb reports TRBD1, a call that lacks DNA to check it against. Germline assignment: CDR1 ENHRY and CDR2 SYGVKD. The CDR3 is 16 amino acids. CDR3 sequence: CAISDGLAGAGETQYF.

This chain connects TRBV7-9 to TRBJ2-3; TCRdb proposes TRBD1, but this gene call is untestable without DNA. This CDR3 spans 16 amino acids. The germline V gene has CDR1 SEHNR and CDR2 FQNEAQ (reference sequence). The CDR3 sequence: CASSSGTHSPTDTQYF.

The gene calls are TRBV10-3 and TRBJ2-5; TCRdb's assignment of TRBD1 cannot be checked, as there is no DNA. The CDR3 runs to 15 residues. The germline V gene encodes CDR1 ENHRY and CDR2 SYGVKD. CDR3 sequence: CAISDAARLQETQYF.

This chain connects TRBV25-1 to TRBJ2-3. CDR1 MGHDK and CDR2 SYGVNS come from the germline V gene. The length of the CDR3 is 13 residues. CDR3 residues: CASSHEWTDTQYF.

The chain joins TRBV2 to TRBJ2-3; TCRdb names TRBD1, which stays unverified in the absence of DNA. Germline assignment: CDR1 SNHLY and CDR2 FYNNEI. This CDR3 has 16 amino acids. This CDR3 reads CASRDPQGGYTDTQYF.

The CDR3 region is CASSYGSYTDTQYF. The V call is TRBV6-5, the J call TRBJ2-3. This CDR3 is 14 amino acids long. The germline V gene has CDR1 MNHEY and CDR2 SVGAGI.

V usage is TRBV7-9 and J usage is TRBJ2-5; the TCRdb call, TRBD1, lacks DNA for checking. CDR1 and CDR2 from the germline V gene are SEHNR and FQNEAQ (reference sequence). This CDR3 is 17 amino acids long. The CDR3 region is CASSAQTTGAHTETQYF.

This clonotype is deemed medium-sized by its frequency. The V gene is TRBV5-5, the J gene TRBJ2-1; TCRdb's assignment of TRBD2 cannot be checked, as there is no DNA. The germline V gene has CDR1 SGHKS and CDR2 YYEKEE (reference sequence). This CDR3 region has 16 residues. CDR3 loop: CASRSLAGAFYNEQFF.

The gene calls are TRBV6-1 and TRBJ2-5; TCRdb calls TRBD2, which cannot be checked without DNA. CDR3 size: 15 residues. Germline lookup yields CDR1 MNHNS and CDR2 SASEGT. CDR3 residues: CASSELSGGQGTQYF.

The chain is built from TRBV7-9 and TRBJ1-2; TCRdb names TRBD1, which stays unverified in the absence of DNA. This CDR3 contains 14 residues. Germline assignment: CDR1 SEHNR and CDR2 FQNEAQ (reference sequence). CDR3 loop: CASVVPLEDYGYTF.

This chain joins TRBV7-2 and TRBJ2-7; TCRdb reports TRBD2, a call that lacks DNA to check it against. Germline V gives CDR1 SGHTA, CDR2 FQGNSA. This CDR3 contains 15 residues. The CDR3: CASSFHSGGSYEQYF.

This chain connects TRBV5-6 to TRBJ2-2; without DNA, the TCRdb call of TRBD1 cannot be checked. The CDR3 is 15 amino acids. Germline CDR1 SGHDT, CDR2 YYEEEE. The CDR3 sequence: CASSFWGYGTGELFF.

The chain is built from TRBV29-1 and TRBJ2-2; the D call of TRBD1 rests on TCRdb alone, since no DNA is present to check it. The CDR3 is made up of 14 amino acids. Germline V gene data show CDR1 as SQVTM and CDR2 as ANQGSEA. This CDR3 reads CSVYQGINTGELFF.

V gene TRBV7-9 combines with J gene TRBJ2-7; TCRdb names TRBD2, which stays unverified in the absence of DNA. Per the germline V gene, CDR1 is SEHNR and CDR2 is FQNEAQ (reference sequence). This CDR3 region has 16 residues. The CDR3: CASSSSIAGGPYEQYF.